This T cell receptor (beta chain) was recovered during a study of tumor-infiltrating lymphocytes in primary liver carcinoma. Turning to the study itself: Patients had primary liver carcinoma treated by surgical resection. The study, taken as a whole, reports: Blood's top-250-clone fraction was significantly lower than that of tumors (p = 0.039). The use of bulk unsorted samples meant that CD4+ and CD8+ repertoires were not compared.

CDR3 length: 13 residues. CDR1 and CDR2 from the germline V gene are MNHNS and SASEGT. The researchers obtained blood RNA from unsorted whole blood and also extracted germline DNA. Details on this clonotype: Its antigen is not known. It may be a read error: a sequence one base away is much more abundant.

The input was 450 to 500 ng total RNA; TCR beta cDNA was made from it with a constant-region primer. For TCR beta, libraries were produced by three nested multiplex PCR rounds using slightly modified ARM-PCR. Forward primers for TRBV1-TRBV30 and a C-beta reverse primer served the first two PCR rounds, at roughly 10 cycles each. TCRdb re-called the multiplex PCR reads with MiXCR, one entry per CDR3 protein. The sample carries about 350,000 distinct CDR3 sequences, roughly two thirds recorded once. The sample taken for sequencing was peripheral blood. The sequence came from a middle-aged man with primary liver carcinoma and hepatitis B virus infection. The rearrangement joins TRBV6-1 to TRBJ1-1, with no clear D. The CDR3 loop reads CASSANKNTVAFF. The CDR3, as DNA: TGTGCCAGCAGTGCAAATAAGAACACTGTAGCTTTCTTT.